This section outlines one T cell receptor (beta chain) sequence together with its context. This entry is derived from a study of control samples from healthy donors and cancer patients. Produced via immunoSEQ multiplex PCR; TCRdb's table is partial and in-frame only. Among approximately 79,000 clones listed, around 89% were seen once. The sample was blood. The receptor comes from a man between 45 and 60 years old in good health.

CDR3 residues: CASSEAKQGGYTF. DNA of the CDR3: TGTGCCAGCTCAGAGGCGAAACAGGGTGGCTACACCTTC. The chain is built from TRBV18 and TRBJ1-2; the D gene is possibly TRBD1 (6 bases). Trimming shortened V by 5 bases and J by 7 bases, and 14 bases separated the two germline ends. CDR3 length: 13 residues. Germline assignment: CDR1 KGHSH and CDR2 LQKENI. Full variable domain (remainder filled in from reference TRBV18 and TRBJ1-2): NAGVMQNPRHLVRRRGQEARLRCSPMKGHSHVYWYRQLPEEGLKFMVYLQKENIIDESGMPKERFSAEFPKEGPSILRIQQVVRGDSAAYFCASSEAKQGGYTFGSGTRLTVV.